Following are 30 T cell receptor beta chains from one sample sequenced in a study of cytomegalovirus exposure and HLA in healthy donors. This PCR relied on a set of 60 Vbeta primers and 13 Jbeta primers. Libraries were prepared by immunoSEQ multiplex PCR; TCRdb keeps only in-frame clonotypes and omits some of them. Of around 190,000 clones in the sample, roughly 87% are singletons; the top ten hold 1.1%. The sequenced material came from PBMCs. These receptors were obtained from a boy between 2 and 15 years old in good health and CMV-seronegative.

To note about this clone: At the DNA level, this CDR3 is encoded by other sequences in the same sample as well. The V and J genes are TRBV28 and TRBJ2-7, with D possibly matching TRBD1 (6 bases). This CDR3 has 14 amino acids. Germline V CDR1 and CDR2: MDHEN, SYDVKM. V lost 8 bases and J 4 bases, leaving 18 bases between the germline ends. The chain's CDR3 is CASGPGQGKYEQYF. The CDR3 nucleotides are TGTGCCAGCGGACCGGGACAAGGAAAGTACGAGCAGTACTTC.

This clone has more than one count but fewer than ten. This chain connects TRBV6-5 to TRBJ1-5; D perhaps matches TRBD1 (5 bases). Looked up from germline, CDR1 is MNHEY and CDR2 is SVGAGI. This CDR3 has 14 residues. V lost 2 bases and J lost 3, with 8 bases in between. CDR3 sequence (DNA): TGTGCCAGCAGTTACAGGGGCCTCAATCAGCCCCAGCATTTT. Its translation: CASSYRGLNQPQHF.

The V gene is TRBV27, the J gene TRBJ2-2; D ambiguous. Trimming removed 3 bases from V and 5 bases from J, with 7 bases in between. Germline V gives CDR1 MNHEY, CDR2 SMNVEV (reference sequence). The CDR3 has 13 residues. The CDR3 DNA is TGTGCCAGCAGTTTTTCCCCGACCGGGGAGCTGTTTTTT. This encodes CASSFSPTGELFF.

The rearrangement links TRBV12-2 to TRBJ2-7; the table assigns TRBD2, which was not confirmed against the DNA. TRBV12-2 is a pseudogene segment. The CDR3 is 17 amino acids. The CDR3 DNA is TGTGCAAGTCGCCCCAGGTGGATGCGGGAGAGACCCTACGAGCAGTACTTC. Translating gives CASRPRWMRERPYEQYF.

Concerning this clone itself: The same CDR3 can be traced to other DNA sequences in this sample. This chain joins TRBV7-2 and TRBJ2-7, with a tentative D call TRBD2 (5 bases). The V and J ends lost 0 bases and 1 base respectively, with 10 bases between them. Germline lookup yields CDR1 SGHTA and CDR2 FQGNSA. This CDR3 is 15 amino acids long. The CDR3 reads CASSLARGRSYEQYF. CDR3 coding DNA: TGTGCCAGCAGCTTAGCGCGAGGGCGTTCCTACGAGCAGTACTTC.

On this clone itself: An end of the junction differs from the germline gene, which may be a read error. The chain links TRBV7-9 to TRBJ2-7, with 7 bases aligning to TRBD1. Looked up from germline, CDR1 is SEHNR and CDR2 is FQNEAQ (reference sequence). This CDR3 is 15 amino acids long. The CDR3 sequence is CSSSTPKTGMGEQYF. CDR3 DNA sequence: TGTTCCAGCAGCACGCCCAAGACAGGGATGGGGGAGCAGTACTTC.

This rearrangement joins TRBV5-1 to TRBJ2-7, with 7 bases matching TRBD2. CDR1 SGHRS and CDR2 YFSETQ come from the germline V gene. The trim removed 0 bases at V and 5 bases at J, leaving 14 bases unmatched. The CDR3 has 17 amino acids. This chain's CDR3 is CASSLAVSAGAVHEQYF. The CDR3 region has the DNA TGCGCCAGCAGCTTGGCCGTATCGGCGGGAGCTGTCCACGAGCAGTACTTC.

This clone was observed many times. V gene TRBV6-1 combines with J gene TRBJ2-1; D gene uncertain. The CDR3 totals 13 residues. V gave up 1 base and J gave up 5 bases, with 6 bases separating them. Germline values: CDR1 MNHNS, CDR2 SASEGT. CDR3: CASSEEPNNEQFF. In nucleotides, the CDR3 is TGTGCCAGCAGTGAAGAGCCCAACAATGAGCAGTTCTTC.

V is TRBV4-1 and J is TRBJ2-7, with D perhaps TRBD1 (5 bases). This CDR3 has 14 residues. The germline V gene encodes CDR1 MGHRA and CDR2 YSYEKL. Trimming took off 1 base at V and 7 bases at J, with 14 bases between the two ends. DNA for the CDR3: TGCGCCAGCAGCCAAGGGATAGCCCCAGGGGAGCAGTACTTC. Its translation: CASSQGIAPGEQYF.

The gene calls are TRBV5-1 and TRBJ2-7; D uncertain. Germline lookup yields CDR1 SGHRS and CDR2 YFSETQ. There are 13 residues in the CDR3. V lost 0 bases and J lost 7, with 11 bases in between. CDR3 nucleotides: TGCGCCAGCAGCTTGGCCCCGGCTAGGGAGCAGTACTTC. It is translated as CASSLAPAREQYF.

The CDR3 DNA sequence: TGTGCTAGTGGGGCTGATCCCGGGGGAGAAGCTTTCTTT. Translating gives CASGADPGGEAFF. The rearrangement uses TRBV12-5 and TRBJ1-1; D might be TRBD1 (5 bases). Deletions cut 6 bases from V and 8 bases from J, with 16 bases between. The CDR3 spans 13 residues. CDR1 and CDR2 from the germline V gene are LGHNT and FRNRAP. Combining the CDR3 with reference TRBV12-5 and TRBJ1-1 gives the whole variable domain DARVTQTPRHKVTEMGQEVTMRCQPILGHNTVFWYRQTMMQGLELLAYFRNRAPLDDSGMPKDRFSAEMPDATLATLKIQPSEPRDSAVYFCASGADPGGEAFFGQGTRLTVV.

The chain employs TRBV19 and TRBJ1-5; TRBD1 matches 11 bases. V lost 5 bases and J lost 3; bases outside the gene matches: 3. From germline, CDR1 is LNHDA and CDR2 SQIVND (reference sequence). CDR3 size: 15 residues. The CDR3 DNA reads TGTGCCAGTAGTTCCGGACAGGGGGCCAATCAGCCCCAGCATTTT. Translation: CASSSGQGANQPQHF. The whole variable domain, filled in from reference TRBV19 and TRBJ1-5, reads DGGITQSPKYLFRKEGQNVTLSCEQNLNHDAMYWYRQDPGQGLRLIYYSQIVNDFQKGDIAEGYSVSREKKESFPLTVTSAQKNPTAFYLCASSSGQGANQPQHFGDGTRLSIL.

This chain joins TRBV27 and TRBJ2-2; 13 bases are shared with TRBD2. The length of the CDR3 is 19 residues. Trimming removed 2 bases from V and 5 bases from J; junction bases left unmatched: 11. Germline assignment: CDR1 MNHEY and CDR2 SMNVEV (reference sequence). The CDR3 spells CASSLRPSGLAGPTGELFF. The CDR3 DNA sequence: TGTGCCAGCAGTTTACGGCCGTCGGGACTAGCGGGGCCAACCGGGGAGCTGTTTTTT.

CDR3 DNA: TGTGCCAGCGGGACAGGGGAACTTAATGAAAAACTGTTTTTT. Translating it yields CASGTGELNEKLFF. The chain links TRBV4-2 to TRBJ1-4; 10 positions agree with TRBD1. The junction had 4 bases not matched to a gene; V was cut back by 8 bases and J by 4 bases. The germline V gene has CDR1 LGHNA and CDR2 YNFKEQ. The CDR3 length is 14 residues.

The gene calls are TRBV2 and TRBJ1-3; D remains ambiguous. The CDR3 consists of 12 residues. The V end was cut by 4 bases, the J end by 4 bases, with 5 bases between. Germline CDR1 reads SNHLY; CDR2 reads FYNNEI. The CDR3 here is CASSGQGNTIYF. CDR3 nucleotides: TGTGCCAGCAGTGGACAAGGAAACACCATATATTTT.

The V and J genes are TRBV5-4 and TRBJ2-7; 14 bases are a match to TRBD2. The CDR3 is 17 residues long. J was trimmed by 1 base and V by 0 bases; bases with no gene match: 3. The germline gives CDR1 SGHNT, CDR2 YYREEE (reference sequence). CDR3 in amino acids: CASSLAGLAGGSYEQYF. CDR3 sequence (DNA): TGTGCCAGCAGCTTGGCCGGACTAGCGGGGGGATCCTACGAGCAGTACTTC.

The DNA of the CDR3 is TGTGCCAGCACCCTAAGCGGGGGATACGGCACTGAAGCTTTCTTT. Protein product: CASTLSGGYGTEAFF. This chain joins TRBV6-6 and TRBJ1-1, with a possible D match to TRBD1 (5 bases). Trimming cost V 7 bases and J 4 bases, with 19 bases left between them. CDR1 and CDR2 from the germline V gene are MNHNY and SVGAGI (reference sequence). CDR3 length equals 15 residues.

J is TRBJ2-7 and V is TRBV27, with a possible D match to TRBD2 (6 bases). V gave up 6 bases and J gave up 3 bases, with 12 bases separating them. This CDR3 has 13 residues. Germline V gene data show CDR1 as MNHEY and CDR2 as SMNVEV (reference sequence). The CDR3 reads CASRLAAYYEQYF. CDR3 nucleotide sequence: TGTGCCAGCAGATTAGCGGCCTACTACGAGCAGTACTTC.

V gene TRBV27 combines with J gene TRBJ2-1; 13 nucleotides line up with TRBD2. Trimming cost V 8 bases and J 6 bases; bases outside gene matches: 10. Per the germline V gene, CDR1 is MNHEY and CDR2 is SMNVEV (reference sequence). This CDR3 has 16 residues. The CDR3 loop is CASRLSGTSGANEQFF. For the CDR3, the DNA is TGTGCCAGCCGACTCTCCGGGACTAGCGGGGCCAATGAGCAGTTCTTC.

This clone was recorded only once. V usage is TRBV15 and J usage is TRBJ2-1, with 8 positions matching TRBD2. The V gene's germline CDR1 is LNHNV and CDR2 YYDKDF (reference sequence). The CDR3 is 15 amino acids. J lost 12 bases, V lost 3 bases, and 13 bases had no gene match. CDR3 protein: CATSSGRGTPGGQFF. The CDR3 DNA reads as TGTGCCACCAGCAGCGGGAGGGGGACCCCGGGGGGGCAGTTCTTC.

The chain has TRBV5-4 and TRBJ2-7; D is unclear. The V gene lost 1 base and the J gene lost 0 bases, with 8 bases spanning the gap. The CDR3 totals 14 residues. Germline V gene sequence: CDR1 SGHNT, CDR2 YYREEE (reference sequence). The CDR3 protein is CASSLRNSSYEQYF. The DNA of the CDR3 is TGTGCCAGCAGCTTGCGGAACAGCTCCTACGAGCAGTACTTC.

J is TRBJ1-4 and V is TRBV11-2; 7 bases match TRBD1. The CDR3 sequence is 14 residues long. CDR1 and CDR2 from the germline V gene are SGHAT and FQNNGV. Unmatched junction bases numbered 6, after V lost 4 bases and J lost 7 bases. The CDR3 loop reads CASSSQGGLEKLFF. In DNA form, the CDR3 reads TGTGCCAGCAGCTCCCAGGGGGGTCTTGAAAAACTGTTTTTT.

The V call is TRBV25-1, the J call TRBJ1-2; D gene ambiguous. Germline CDR1 and CDR2: MGHDK and SYGVNS. The CDR3 is 15 amino acids. The V and J ends lost 0 bases and 4 bases respectively, with 12 bases between them. The CDR3 nucleotides are TGTGCCAGCAGTGAATATAAAACAAGTTGCTATGGCTACACCTTC. Its translation is CASSEYKTSCYGYTF.

CDR3 sequence (DNA): TGTGCCAGCAGCCCTCCCTGGATAGCGGGATCCCAAGAGACCCAGTACTTC. This translates into CASSPPWIAGSQETQYF. The chain joins TRBV7-2 to TRBJ2-5, with 8 nucleotides matching TRBD2. Per the germline V gene, CDR1 is SGHTA and CDR2 is FQGNSA. The trim removed 5 bases at V and 1 base at J, leaving 12 bases unmatched. The CDR3 contains 17 residues.

V and J are TRBV7-8 and TRBJ2-1; 8 nucleotides align to TRBD1. The CDR3 sequence is 15 residues long. Germline V lookup: CDR1 SGHVS, CDR2 FQNEAQ. Unmatched junction bases numbered 9, after V lost 3 bases and J lost 8 bases. CDR3 sequence reads: CASSFIQGALYEQFF. DNA for the CDR3: TGTGCCAGCAGCTTCATCCAGGGGGCTTTGTATGAGCAGTTCTTC.

This chain uses TRBV28 with TRBJ2-5; 14 bases match TRBD2. This CDR3 region has 20 residues. Germline CDR1 reads MDHEN; CDR2 reads SYDVKM. The V gene end was trimmed by 5 bases and the J gene end by 1 base; junction bases not matched to a gene: 15. The CDR3 DNA reads TGTGCCAGCAGTGCTCCGGTGGGACTAGCGGGAGCAAGGAGCCAAGAGACCCAGTACTTC. Amino acids: CASSAPVGLAGARSQETQYF. The full variable domain, completed using reference TRBV28 and TRBJ2-5, is DVKVTQSSRYLVKRTGEKVFLECVQDMDHENMFWYRQDPGLGLRLIYFSYDVKMKEKGDIPEGYSVSREKKERFSLILESASTNQTSMYLCASSAPVGLAGARSQETQYFGPGTRLLVL.

This chain links TRBV30 with TRBJ1-4; the match to TRBD1 covers 9 bases. Germline values: CDR1 GTSNPN, CDR2 SVGIG (reference sequence). The CDR3 is made up of 13 amino acids. In nucleotides, the CDR3 is TGTGCGCAGGCCGGGACAGGGAATGAAAAACTGTTTTTT. Amino acid sequence: CAQAGTGNEKLFF.

The chain carries TRBV21-1 and TRBJ1-1; the table names TRBD1, a call not compared with the DNA. TRBV21-1 is a recognized pseudogene. The CDR3 loop spans 14 amino acids. The CDR3 bases are TGTGCCAGCAGCACGACAGAGACGAACACTGAAGCTTTCTTT. Its protein product is CASSTTETNTEAFF.

This clone was observed once. The chain carries TRBV28 and TRBJ1-2; D is perhaps TRBD1 (6 bases). Germline V gene data show CDR1 as MDHEN and CDR2 as SYDVKM. This CDR3 region has 15 residues. Trimming removed 2 bases at V and 4 bases at J, with 14 bases between. In DNA form, the CDR3 reads TGTGCCAGCAGTTTAGGGGGGGGCTATATCTATGGCTACACCTTC. Encoded protein: CASSLGGGYIYGYTF.

The CDR3 protein is CASSPFPSLSTEAFF. CDR3 nucleotide sequence: TGTGCCAGCAGCCCCTTCCCCTCCCTGAGCACTGAAGCTTTCTTT. The chain joins TRBV9 to TRBJ1-1, with no clear D. Deletions cut 4 bases from V and 4 bases from J, with 17 bases between. This CDR3 spans 15 amino acids. The V gene's germline CDR1 is SGDLS and CDR2 YYNGEE.